The sequence of this T cell receptor beta chain was determined in a study of T cells in Graves' hyperthyroidism and ophthalmopathy. Patients having uncontrolled infection, another autoimmune disease, pregnancy or lactation were not included. This clonotype showed up many times. Its target is not known. TCR beta CDR3 sequences were amplified from RNA transcripts. The HTBI set primed first-round TCR CDR3 RT-PCR. TCRdb redid the calling of the multiplex PCR reads with MiXCR, one entry per CDR3 protein. The table shows fewer than 250,000 distinct CDR3 sequences, with about 25% occurring only once. CDR1 and CDR2 from the germline V gene are SNHLY and FYNNEI. The V and J ends lost 6 bases and 7 bases, in that order; junction bases with no gene match: 14. CDR3 length: 15 amino acids. Whole-study results and caveats: In the blood, most expanded thyroid clonotypes above 0.001 appeared as well.

The specimen was blood. This chain links TRBV2 with TRBJ2-7; 8 nucleotides line up with TRBD1. The clonotype originates from a woman in her 40s with Graves' ophthalmopathy. The CDR3 coding sequence is TGTGCCAGCAGAGCAGGGGGCGCAGCTAGCAGGGAGCAGTACTTC. It yields the protein CASRAGGAASREQYF.